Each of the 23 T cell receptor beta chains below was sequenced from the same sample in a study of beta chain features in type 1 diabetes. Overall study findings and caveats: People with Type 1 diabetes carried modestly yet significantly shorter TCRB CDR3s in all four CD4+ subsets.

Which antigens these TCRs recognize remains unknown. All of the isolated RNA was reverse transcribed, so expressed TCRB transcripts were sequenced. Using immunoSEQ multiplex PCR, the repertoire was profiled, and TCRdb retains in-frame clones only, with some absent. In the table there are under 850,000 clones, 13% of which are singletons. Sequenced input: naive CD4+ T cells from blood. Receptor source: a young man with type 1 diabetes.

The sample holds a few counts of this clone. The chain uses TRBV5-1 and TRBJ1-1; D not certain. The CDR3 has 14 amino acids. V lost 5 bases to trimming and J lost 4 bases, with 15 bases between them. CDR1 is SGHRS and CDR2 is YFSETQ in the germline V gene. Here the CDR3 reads CASSLSAMVTEAFF. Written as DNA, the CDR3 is TGCGCCAGCAGTCTCTCGGCAATGGTCACTGAAGCTTTCTTT.

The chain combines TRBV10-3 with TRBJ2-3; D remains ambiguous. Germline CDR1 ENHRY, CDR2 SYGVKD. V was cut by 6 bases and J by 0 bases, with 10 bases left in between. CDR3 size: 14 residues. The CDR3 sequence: CAIRGFTSTDTQYF. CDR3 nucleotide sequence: TGTGCCATCAGAGGTTTTACTAGCACAGATACGCAGTATTTT.

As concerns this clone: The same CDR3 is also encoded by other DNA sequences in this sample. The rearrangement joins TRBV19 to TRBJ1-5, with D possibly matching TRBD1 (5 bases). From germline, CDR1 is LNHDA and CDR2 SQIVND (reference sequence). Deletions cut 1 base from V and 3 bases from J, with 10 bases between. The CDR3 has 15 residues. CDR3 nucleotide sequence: TGTGCCAGTAGTATAGGTCAGGGCTCCAATCAGCCCCAGCATTTT. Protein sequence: CASSIGQGSNQPQHF.

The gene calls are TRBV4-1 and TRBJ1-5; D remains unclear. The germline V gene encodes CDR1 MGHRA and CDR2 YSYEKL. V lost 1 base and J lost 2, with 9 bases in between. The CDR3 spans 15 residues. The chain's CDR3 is CASSQVDRGNQPQHF. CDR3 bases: TGCGCCAGCAGCCAAGTAGACCGGGGCAATCAGCCCCAGCATTTT.

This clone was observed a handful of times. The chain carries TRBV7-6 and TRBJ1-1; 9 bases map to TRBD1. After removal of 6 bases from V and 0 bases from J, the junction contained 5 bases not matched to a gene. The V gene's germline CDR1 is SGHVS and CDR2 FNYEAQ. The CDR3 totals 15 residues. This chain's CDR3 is CASSRTGVLNTEAFF. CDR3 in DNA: TGTGCCAGCAGTCGGACAGGGGTTTTGAACACTGAAGCTTTCTTT.

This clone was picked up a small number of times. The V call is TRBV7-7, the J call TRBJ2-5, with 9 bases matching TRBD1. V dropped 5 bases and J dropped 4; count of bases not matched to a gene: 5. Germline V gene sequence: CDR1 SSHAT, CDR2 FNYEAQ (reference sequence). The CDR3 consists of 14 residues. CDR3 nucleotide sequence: TGTGCCAGCAGCCCGGGACAGGGTCTAGAGACCCAGTACTTC. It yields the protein CASSPGQGLETQYF.

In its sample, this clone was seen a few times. The CDR3: CASSPSGTGTDTQYF. DNA for the CDR3: TGTGCCAGCAGCCCTTCCGGGACAGGGACAGATACGCAGTATTTT. This chain connects TRBV6-5 to TRBJ2-3; 9 nucleotides match TRBD1. The germline gives CDR1 MNHEY, CDR2 SVGAGI. This CDR3 is 15 amino acids long. Trimming removed 6 bases from V and 3 bases from J; junction bases left unmatched: 7.

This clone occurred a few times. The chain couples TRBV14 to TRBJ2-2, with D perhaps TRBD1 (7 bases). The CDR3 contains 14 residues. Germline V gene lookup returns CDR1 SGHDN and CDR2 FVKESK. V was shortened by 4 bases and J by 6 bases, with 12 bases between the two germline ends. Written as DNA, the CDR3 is TGTGCCAGCAGCCCGACAGGGACTTCCGGGGAGCTGTTTTTT. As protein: CASSPTGTSGELFF.

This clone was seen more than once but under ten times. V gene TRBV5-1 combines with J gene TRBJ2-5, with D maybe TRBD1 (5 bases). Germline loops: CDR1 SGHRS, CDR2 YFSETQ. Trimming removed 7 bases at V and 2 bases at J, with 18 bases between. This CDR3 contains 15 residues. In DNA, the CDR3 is TGCGCCAGCTCGATTACGGAGACAGCGCAAGAGACCCAGTACTTC. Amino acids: CASSITETAQETQYF.

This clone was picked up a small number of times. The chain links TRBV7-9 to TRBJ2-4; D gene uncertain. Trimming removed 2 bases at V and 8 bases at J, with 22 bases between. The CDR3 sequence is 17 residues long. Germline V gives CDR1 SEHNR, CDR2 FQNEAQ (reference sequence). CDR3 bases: TGTGCCAGCAGCTTATCGCAGGCGGCCTGGGGAAAATACATTCAGTACTTC. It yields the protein CASSLSQAAWGKYIQYF.

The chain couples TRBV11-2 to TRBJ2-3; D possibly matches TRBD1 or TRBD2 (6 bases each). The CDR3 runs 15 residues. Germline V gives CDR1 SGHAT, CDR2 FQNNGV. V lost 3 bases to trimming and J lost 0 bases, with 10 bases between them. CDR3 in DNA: TGTGCCAGCAGCTTGGCGGGACACAGCACAGATACGCAGTATTTT. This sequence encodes CASSLAGHSTDTQYF.

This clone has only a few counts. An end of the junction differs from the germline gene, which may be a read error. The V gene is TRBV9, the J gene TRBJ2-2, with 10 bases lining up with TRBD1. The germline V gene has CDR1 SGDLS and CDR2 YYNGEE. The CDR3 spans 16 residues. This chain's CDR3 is CASSVGGQGNPGELFF. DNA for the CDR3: TGTGCCAGCAGCGTAGGGGGACAGGGGAACCCCGGGGAGCTGTTTTTT.

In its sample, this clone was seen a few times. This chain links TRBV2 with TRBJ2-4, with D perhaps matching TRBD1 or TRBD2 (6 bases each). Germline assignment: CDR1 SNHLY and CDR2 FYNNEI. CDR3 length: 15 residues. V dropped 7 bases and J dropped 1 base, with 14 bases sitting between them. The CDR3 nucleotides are TGTGCCAGCACTCAGAGGAGGGGGGCCAAAAACATTCAGTACTTC. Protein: CASTQRRGAKNIQYF. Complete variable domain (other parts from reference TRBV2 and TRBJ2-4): EPEVTQTPSHQVTQMGQEVILRCVPISNHLYFYWYRQILGQKVEFLVSFYNNEISEKSEIFDDQFSVERPDGSNFTLKIRSTKLEDSAMYFCASTQRRGAKNIQYFGAGTRLSVL.

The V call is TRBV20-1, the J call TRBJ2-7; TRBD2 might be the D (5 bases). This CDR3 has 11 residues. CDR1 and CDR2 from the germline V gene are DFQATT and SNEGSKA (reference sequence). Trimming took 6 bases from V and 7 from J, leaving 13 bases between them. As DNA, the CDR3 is TGCAGTGCAGGGAGCCCAAGGGAGCAGTACTTC. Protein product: CSAGSPREQYF.

As DNA, the CDR3 is TGCGCCAGCAGCCTGCAGACAGACCACCAAGAGACCCAGTACTTC. Its protein is CASSLQTDHQETQYF. The chain uses TRBV5-1 and TRBJ2-5; D may be TRBD1 (5 bases). With 4 bases removed from V and 0 bases from J, the gap between germline ends came to 13 bases. The germline CDR1 and CDR2 sequences are SGHRS and YFSETQ. The CDR3 extends over 15 amino acids.

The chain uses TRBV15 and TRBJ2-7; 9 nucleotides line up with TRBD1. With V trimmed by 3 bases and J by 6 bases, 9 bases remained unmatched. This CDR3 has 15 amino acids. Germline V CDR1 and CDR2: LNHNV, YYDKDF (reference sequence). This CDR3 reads CATSREQGAFGEQYF. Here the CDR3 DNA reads TGTGCCACCAGCAGGGAACAGGGGGCATTCGGCGAGCAGTACTTC.

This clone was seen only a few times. The CDR3 is CASSPSQASEAFF. As DNA, the CDR3 is TGTGCCAGCAGCCCATCGCAGGCCTCTGAAGCTTTCTTT. The chain joins TRBV7-3 to TRBJ1-1; D gene uncertain. The CDR3 has 13 residues. From germline, CDR1 is SGHTA and CDR2 FQGTGA. The V gene lost 5 bases and the J gene lost 6 bases, with 13 bases spanning the gap.

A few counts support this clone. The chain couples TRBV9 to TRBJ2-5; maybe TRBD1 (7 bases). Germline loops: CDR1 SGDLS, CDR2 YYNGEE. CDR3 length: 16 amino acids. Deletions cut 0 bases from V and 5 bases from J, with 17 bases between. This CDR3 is CASSVGAGGQWETQYF. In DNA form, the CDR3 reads TGTGCCAGCAGCGTAGGCGCAGGGGGGCAATGGGAGACCCAGTACTTC.

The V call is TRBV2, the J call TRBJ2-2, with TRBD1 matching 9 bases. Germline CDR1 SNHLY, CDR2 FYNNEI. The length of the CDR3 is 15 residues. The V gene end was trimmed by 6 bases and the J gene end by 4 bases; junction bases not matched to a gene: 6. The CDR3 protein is CASSQDRGVTGELFF. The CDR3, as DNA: TGTGCCAGCAGCCAGGACAGGGGCGTCACCGGGGAGCTGTTTTTT.

The CDR3 nucleotides are TGTGCCAGCACCTCCGGGGACAGGGGTGGCCACGAGCAGTACTTC. This codes for CASTSGDRGGHEQYF. V gene TRBV6-4 combines with J gene TRBJ2-7; TRBD1 agrees at 10 bases. This CDR3 region has 15 residues. Per germline, CDR1 MRHNA and CDR2 SNTAGT. V dropped 7 bases and J dropped 5; count of bases not matched to a gene: 11.

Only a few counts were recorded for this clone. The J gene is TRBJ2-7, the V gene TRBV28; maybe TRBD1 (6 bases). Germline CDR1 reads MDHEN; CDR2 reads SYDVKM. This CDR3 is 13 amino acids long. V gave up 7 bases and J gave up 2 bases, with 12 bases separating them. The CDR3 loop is CASNPGQTYEQYF. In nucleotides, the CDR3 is TGTGCCAGCAACCCGGGACAAACCTACGAGCAGTACTTC.

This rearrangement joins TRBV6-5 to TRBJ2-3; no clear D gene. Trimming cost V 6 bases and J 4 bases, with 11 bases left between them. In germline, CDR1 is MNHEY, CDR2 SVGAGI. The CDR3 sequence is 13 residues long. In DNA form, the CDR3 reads TGTGCCAGCAGCCCCCGTAATTCAGATACGCAGTATTTT. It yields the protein CASSPRNSDTQYF.

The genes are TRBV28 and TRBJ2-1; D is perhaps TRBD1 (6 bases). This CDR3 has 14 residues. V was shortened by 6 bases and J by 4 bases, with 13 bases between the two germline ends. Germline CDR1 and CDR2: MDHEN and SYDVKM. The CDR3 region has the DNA TGTGCCAGCAGACCGGGCGACAGGTACAATGAGCAGTTCTTC. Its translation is CASRPGDRYNEQFF.